This entry lists 12 T cell receptor beta chains sequenced from one sample in a study of STAT5B mutations in CD4+ large granular lymphocyte leukemia. Some clones are missing from TCRdb's copy, which holds only in-frame ones; the method was immunoSEQ multiplex PCR. The data hold tens of thousands of clones, with 78% observed a single time. Material: CD4+ T cells from blood buffy coats. The receptors were gathered from a human donor in good health.

V gene TRBV11-2 combines with J gene TRBJ2-7, with 7 bases fitting TRBD2. The germline V gene has CDR1 SGHAT and CDR2 FQNNGV. The CDR3 is 17 residues long. V lost 0 bases, J lost 0 bases, and 8 bases stayed unmatched. The CDR3 loop reads CASSLEGGSTSSYEQYF. The CDR3 coding sequence is TGTGCCAGCAGCTTAGAAGGCGGGAGCACGAGCTCCTACGAGCAGTACTTC.

A few counts support this clone. Mismatch with germline at one junction end may stem from a read error. V and J are TRBV6-1 and TRBJ2-7, with TRBD1 identical over 8 bases. This CDR3 has 14 amino acids. Germline V CDR1 and CDR2: MNHNS, SASEGT. The CDR3 reads CASSLDRASSEQYF. The CDR3 region has the DNA TGTGCCAGCAGTCTGGACAGGGCTTCCTCCGAGCAGTACTTC.

The chain carries TRBV7-2 and TRBJ1-1; the D gene is possibly TRBD1 (6 bases). Germline-derived CDR1 and CDR2 are SGHTA and FQGNSA. This CDR3 spans 16 amino acids. V was pared by 5 bases and J by 9 bases, with 25 bases between. The CDR3 coding sequence is TGTGCCAGCAGCAGGAGGCTGGGGGGCCTCTTTGGGAAAGCTTTCTTT. This translates into CASSRRLGGLFGKAFF.

This clone was counted once. The rearrangement joins TRBV12-5 to TRBJ1-5, with TRBD1 matching over 9 bases. The V and J ends lost 0 bases and 3 bases, in that order; junction bases with no gene match: 0. The CDR3 loop spans 15 amino acids. From germline, CDR1 is LGHNT and CDR2 FRNRAP. The CDR3 sequence is CASGLVQGANQPQHF. The CDR3 nucleotides read TGTGCTAGTGGTTTGGTACAGGGGGCCAATCAGCCCCAGCATTTT.

J is TRBJ2-2 and V is TRBV5-8; D gene ambiguous. The CDR3 runs 19 residues. In germline, CDR1 is SGHTS, CDR2 YDEGEE. V was clipped by 2 bases and J by 0 bases, with 20 bases between them. The CDR3 is CASSFLFGSVRANTGELFF. Written as DNA, the CDR3 is TGTGCCAGCAGCTTTCTATTTGGGTCCGTTCGGGCGAACACCGGGGAGCTGTTTTTT.

This clone occurred once. The chain combines TRBV20-1 with TRBJ2-1; unclear D gene. CDR3 length: 11 residues. Per germline, CDR1 DFQATT and CDR2 SNEGSKA (reference sequence). With 6 bases removed from V and 7 bases from J, the gap between germline ends came to 10 bases. Written as DNA, the CDR3 is TGCAGTGCAACGGACCGTAATGAGCAGTTCTTC. Amino acid sequence: CSATDRNEQFF.

The chain is built from TRBV7-2 and TRBJ2-3; D is unclear. CDR3 length equals 16 residues. The germline V gene encodes CDR1 SGHTA and CDR2 FQGNSA. The V end was cut by 0 bases, the J end by 3 bases, with 13 bases between. The DNA for the CDR3 is TGTGCCAGCAGCTTAGCGCGTAACCTGGGGACAGATACGCAGTATTTT. Translated: CASSLARNLGTDTQYF.

This chain connects TRBV28 to TRBJ1-2, with a weak D call TRBD1 (5 bases). With 8 bases removed from V and 2 bases from J, the gap between germline ends came to 15 bases. The CDR3 is 14 residues long. Germline V gene lookup returns CDR1 MDHEN and CDR2 SYDVKM. As DNA, the CDR3 is TGTGCCAGCCGCTGGGGGACGGAGAACTATGGCTACACCTTC. Translation: CASRWGTENYGYTF.

This clone appeared once. V usage is TRBV9 and J usage is TRBJ2-3, with 11 bases identical to TRBD2. Germline CDR1 reads SGDLS; CDR2 reads YYNGEE. The CDR3 loop spans 16 amino acids. Germline trimming cut 3 bases from V and 4 bases from J; bases unmatched to any gene: 7. CDR3 coding DNA: TGTGCCAGCAGCGCAACTAGCGGGGGATTTTCAGATACGCAGTATTTT. Amino acids: CASSATSGGFSDTQYF.

The chain carries TRBV29-1 and TRBJ2-3, with unresolved D. V shed 3 bases and J shed 3 bases, with 10 bases lying between them. The CDR3 has 13 amino acids. Per germline, CDR1 SQVTM and CDR2 ANQGSEA. The CDR3 DNA follows: TGCAGCGTTGAGTATCAGTTGACAGATACGCAGTATTTT. Translating it yields CSVEYQLTDTQYF.

This chain connects TRBV27 to TRBJ2-1, with TRBD1 matching over 9 bases. The CDR3 contains 15 residues. The germline gives CDR1 MNHEY, CDR2 SMNVEV (reference sequence). J was trimmed by 3 bases and V by 3 bases; bases with no gene match: 3. The chain's CDR3 is CASSLGTGIYNEQFF. The CDR3 bases are TGTGCCAGCAGTTTGGGGACAGGGATCTACAATGAGCAGTTCTTC.

This clone was recorded a few times. The chain combines TRBV5-4 with TRBJ1-1; 7 nucleotides match TRBD1. CDR1 and CDR2 from the germline V gene are SGHNT and YYREEE (reference sequence). The trim removed 4 bases at V and 1 base at J, leaving 4 bases unmatched. The length of the CDR3 is 14 residues. The CDR3 region has the DNA TGTGCCAGCAGCCTGGACAGGAGGAACACTGAAGCTTTCTTT. This translates into CASSLDRRNTEAFF.